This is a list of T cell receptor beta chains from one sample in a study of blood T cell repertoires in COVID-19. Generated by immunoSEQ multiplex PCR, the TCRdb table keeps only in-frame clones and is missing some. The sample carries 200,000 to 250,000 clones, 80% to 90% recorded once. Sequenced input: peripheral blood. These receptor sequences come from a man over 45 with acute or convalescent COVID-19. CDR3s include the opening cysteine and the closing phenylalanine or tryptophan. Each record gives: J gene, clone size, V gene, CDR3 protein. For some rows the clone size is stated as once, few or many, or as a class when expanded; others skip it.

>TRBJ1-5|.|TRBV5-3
CARKDREGVYSNQPQHF
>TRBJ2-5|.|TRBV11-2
CASGETQETQYF
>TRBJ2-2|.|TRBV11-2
CASSSPLGGGTSNTGELFF
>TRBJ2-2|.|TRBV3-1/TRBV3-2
CASSQGLAGAIGELFF
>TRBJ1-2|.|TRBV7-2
CASSLETATNYGYTF
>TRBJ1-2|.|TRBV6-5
CASSANHRGNYGYTF
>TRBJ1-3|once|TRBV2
CASSEGNPGSGNTIYF
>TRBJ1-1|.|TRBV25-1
CASSEFGNTEAFF
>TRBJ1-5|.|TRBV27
CASSLGGDQPQHF
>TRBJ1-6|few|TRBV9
CASSASQGYHSPLHF
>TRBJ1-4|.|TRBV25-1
CASSEFTGSEKLFF
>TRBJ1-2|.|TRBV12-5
CASGLPGQDYRRGYGYTF
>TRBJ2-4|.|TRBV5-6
CASRRDRVDVQYF